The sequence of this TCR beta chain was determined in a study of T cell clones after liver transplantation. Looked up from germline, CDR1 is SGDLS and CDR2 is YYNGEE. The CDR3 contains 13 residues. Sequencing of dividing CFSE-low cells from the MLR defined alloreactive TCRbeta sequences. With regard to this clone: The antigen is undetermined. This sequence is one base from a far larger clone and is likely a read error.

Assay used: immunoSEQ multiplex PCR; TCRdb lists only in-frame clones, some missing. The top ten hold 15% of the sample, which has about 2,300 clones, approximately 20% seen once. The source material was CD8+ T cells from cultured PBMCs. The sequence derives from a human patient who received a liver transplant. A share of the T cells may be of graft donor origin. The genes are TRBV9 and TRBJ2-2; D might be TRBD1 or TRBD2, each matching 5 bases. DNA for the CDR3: TGTGCCAGCAGTGAGGGGTGGGCCGGGGAGCTGGTTTTT. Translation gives CASSEGWAGELVF.